This T cell receptor (beta chain) was captured in a study of T cells in localized non-small cell lung cancer. General study points: Compared with tumor, uninvolved adjacent lung displayed greater T cell clonality, ranking highest overall. When the top 100 tumor clones were examined, a median around 50 of them also appeared in the adjacent lung, which was paired and uninvolved.

Concerning this clone itself: Its matching antigen is unknown.

The V end was cut by 5 bases, the J end by 4 bases, with 6 bases between. The CDR3 is 11 residues long. CDR1 is SGDLS, CDR2 YYNGEE, per germline. TCRdb's table, derived via immunoSEQ multiplex PCR, lists solely in-frame clones and lacks some. The sample has tens of thousands of clones; approximately 88% are singletons. This chain uses TRBV9 with TRBJ1-2; D gene ambiguous. This TCR derives from a man aged 35 to 69 with stage I squamous cell lung carcinoma. Sequencing used peripheral blood, obtained before any cancer treatment. The CDR3 loop is CASSRGYGYTF. As DNA, the CDR3 is TGTGCCAGCAGTCGTGGCTATGGCTACACCTTC. The variable domain in full, with the rest retrieved from reference TRBV9 and TRBJ1-2, is DSGVTQTPKHLITATGQRVTLRCSPRSGDLSVYWYQQSLDQGLQFLIQYYNGEERAKGNILERFSAQQFPDLHSELNLSSLELGDSALYFCASSRGYGYTFGSGTRLTVV.